This T cell receptor beta chain stems from a study of long-term antiretroviral therapy in people with HIV. Study-wide context: About a decade before 2015, the earliest samples were taken when ART was typically delayed.

CDR3 length: 17 residues. Germline-derived CDR1 and CDR2 are SGHTA and FQGNSA. Germline trimming cut 5 bases from V and 5 bases from J; bases unmatched to any gene: 10. At survey level, the immunoSEQ assay was run in its v3.0 version. Profiling relied on immunoSEQ multiplex PCR, and the TCRdb table lists in-frame clones only, not all of them. In the table there are approximately 11,000 clones, roughly 90% of which are singletons. This sequence was found in a woman aged 40 to 49 with HIV. This rearrangement joins TRBV7-2 to TRBJ1-6, with 9 bases fitting TRBD1. This sample comprised unsorted PBMCs, obtained 0.2 years before starting antiretroviral therapy. CDR3 DNA sequence: TGTGCCAGCAGCCTTAGTGGGACAGGGTGGAATAATTCACCCCTCCACTTT. Translation: CASSLSGTGWNNSPLHF.